The rows below give T cell receptor beta chains drawn from one sample of a study of shared clonotypes between healthy human individuals. Sequenced by immunoSEQ multiplex PCR; TCRdb stores in-frame clones only, minus some. The repertoire holds approximately 350,000 clones, with roughly 96% as singletons. The sequenced sample was memory CD8+ T cells sorted from blood. The source is a man aged 30 to 45 in good health. Each CDR3 is given with its conserved first and last residue. A D gene is named only where the DNA matches it firmly. Only part of the rows carry a size: once, few, many, or a class if the clone is expanded.

TRBD1	-	TRBV9	TRBJ1-2	CASSVAGQGRGYTF	TGTGCCAGCAGCGTAGCGGGACAGGGGAGAGGCTACACCTTC
-	once	TRBV9	TRBJ1-1	CASSVANGGRNTEAFF	TGTGCCAGCAGCGTAGCTAACGGGGGGCGGAACACTGAAGCTTTCTTT
TRBD2	-	TRBV4-2	TRBJ2-1	CASSRSGTNNEQFF	TGTGCCAGCAGCCGAAGCGGGACTAACAATGAGCAGTTCTTC
-	-	TRBV9	TRBJ2-6	CASSVPALSGANVLTF	TGTGCCAGCAGCGTACCCGCGCTCTCTGGGGCCAACGTCCTGACTTTC
-	-	TRBV10-3	TRBJ1-2	CAISDDYGYTF	TGTGCCATCAGTGACGACTATGGCTACACCTTC
TRBD1	-	TRBV6-6	TRBJ2-5	CASSYRGQYQETQYF	TGTGCCAGCAGTTACCGGGGACAGTACCAAGAGACCCAGTACTTC
-	-	TRBV7-9	TRBJ2-3	CASSPGQFTDTQYF	TGTGCCAGCAGCCCCGGACAGTTTACAGATACGCAGTATTTT
-	-	TRBV7-2	TRBJ2-7	CASSLGGRGGIIHEQYF	TGTGCCAGCAGCTTAGGGGGCCGTGGTGGGATTATCCACGAGCAGTACTTC
-	-	TRBV6-5	TRBJ2-1	CASSQHTRGGYEQFF	TGTGCCAGCAGTCAACACACTAGAGGTGGTTATGAGCAGTTCTTC
-	once	TRBV5-1	TRBJ2-5	CASSSRAEETQYF	TGCGCCAGCAGCTCCAGAGCTGAAGAGACCCAGTACTTC
TRBD1	-	TRBV7-9	TRBJ2-7	CASSFSGQGLHEQYF	TGTGCCAGCAGCTTCTCGGGACAGGGGCTCCACGAGCAGTACTTC
TRBD2	once	TRBV4-1	TRBJ2-1	CASSQDTFGLAGGPTLNEQFF	TGCGCCAGCAGCCAAGATACGTTCGGCCTAGCGGGAGGGCCAACGTTGAATGAGCAGTTCTTC
-	-	TRBV18	TRBJ2-5	CASSPKTAAETQYF	TGTGCCAGCTCACCCAAAACGGCAGCAGAGACCCAGTACTTC
-	-	TRBV9	TRBJ2-2	CASSVFEGTGANTGELFF	TGTGCCAGCAGCGTATTCGAAGGGACGGGCGCGAACACCGGGGAGCTGTTTTTT
TRBD1	-	TRBV2	TRBJ2-7	CASRSTGASSYEQYF	TGTGCCAGCAGAAGCACAGGGGCTAGCTCCTACGAGCAGTACTTC
TRBD2	-	TRBV5-1	TRBJ2-3	CASSPTSVRTDTQYF	TGCGCCAGCAGCCCGACTAGCGTCCGCACAGATACGCAGTATTTT
-	-	TRBV10-1	TRBJ2-2	CASSNQGPYTGELFF	TGCGCCAGCAGTAATCAGGGACCATACACCGGGGAGCTGTTTTTT
-	-	TRBV28	TRBJ1-1	CASTFRQNTEAFF	TGTGCCAGCACCTTCAGACAGAACACTGAAGCTTTCTTT
-	-	TRBV7-7	TRBJ2-2	CASSLSNTGELFF	TGTGCTAGCAGCTTATCTAACACCGGGGAGCTGTTTTTT
-	-	TRBV15	TRBJ1-4	CATSILRQRPTNEKLFF	TGTGCCACCAGCATACTCAGACAGCGTCCAACTAATGAAAAACTGTTTTTT
TRBD1	once	TRBV5-1	TRBJ1-1	CASSGATGRNTEAFF	TGCGCCAGCAGCGGAGCGACAGGGCGGAACACTGAAGCTTTCTTT
-	-	TRBV10-2	TRBJ2-3	CASTERLVISRTQYF	TGCGCCAGCACTGAAAGACTAGTAATCTCTCGAACGCAGTATTTT
TRBD1	-	TRBV5-8	TRBJ1-5	CASTPGQVVNQPQHF	TGTGCCAGCACGCCGGGACAGGTCGTTAATCAGCCCCAGCATTTT
-	-	TRBV27	TRBJ2-7	CASSSLSYEQCF	TGTGCCAGCAGTTCTTTATCCTACGAGCAGTGCTTC
-	-	TRBV5-1	TRBJ2-3	CASSLSEYTDTQYF	TGCGCCAGCAGCTTATCAGAATACACAGATACGCAGTATTTT
TRBD1	-	TRBV13	TRBJ2-7	CASSPRDRGSYEQYF	TGTGCCAGCAGCCCCCGGGACAGGGGCTCCTACGAGCAGTACTTC
-	-	TRBV20-1	TRBJ2-5	CSARGLETQYF	TGCAGTGCTAGGGGGCTGGAGACCCAGTACTTC
-	-	TRBV6-1	TRBJ2-6	CASQGLFGANVLTF	TGTGCCAGCCAGGGACTTTTTGGGGCCAACGTCCTGACTTTC